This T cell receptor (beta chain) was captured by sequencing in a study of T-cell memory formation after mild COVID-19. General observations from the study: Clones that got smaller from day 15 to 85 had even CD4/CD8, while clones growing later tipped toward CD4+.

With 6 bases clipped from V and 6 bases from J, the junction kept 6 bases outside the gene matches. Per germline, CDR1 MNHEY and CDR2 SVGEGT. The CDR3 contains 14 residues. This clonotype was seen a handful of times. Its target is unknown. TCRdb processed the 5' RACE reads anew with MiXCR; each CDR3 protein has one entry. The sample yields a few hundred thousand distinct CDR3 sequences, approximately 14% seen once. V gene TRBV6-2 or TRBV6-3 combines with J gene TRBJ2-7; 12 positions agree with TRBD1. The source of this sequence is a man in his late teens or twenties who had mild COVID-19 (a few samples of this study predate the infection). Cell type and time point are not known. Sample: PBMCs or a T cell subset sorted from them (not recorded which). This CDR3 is CASSRGQGALEQYF. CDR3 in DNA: TGTGCCAGCAGCCGGGGACAGGGGGCTCTCGAGCAGTACTTC.